This T cell receptor (beta chain) originates from a study of T-cell reconstitution after alpha-beta-depleted transplantation in children. A library of TCRbeta sequences, prepared with unique molecular identifiers, was generated. TCRdb ran MiXCR on the PCR reads and lists one entry per CDR3 protein. The sample yields about 980,000 distinct CDR3 sequences, about 31% seen once. CDR1 is SQVTM, CDR2 ANQGSEA, per germline. V dropped 3 bases and J dropped 1; count of bases not matched to a gene: 9. The CDR3 has 16 residues. Points on this clonotype: What it binds is unknown.

Study-wide findings and caveats: Newly generated T cells supplied most T-cell counts and diversity one year post-transplant. The study traced high day-60 TCRbeta diversity in some patients to surviving recipient T cells and thymic progenitors. At around two months after transplant, the alpha-beta T cells were reportedly derived from several hundred expanded clones that came from non-depleted graft cells.

The gene calls are TRBV29-1 and TRBJ1-1; 9 bases agree with TRBD1. The sequenced sample was PBMCs, mostly from graft donor cells, obtained 360 days after TCRalphabeta/CD19-depleted stem cell transplant. The clonotype comes from a boy in the first two years of life who had a stem cell transplant for SCID, so the T cells may come from the graft donor. CDR3 region: CSVDPRGQGRNTEAFF. CDR3 nucleotides: TGCAGCGTTGATCCCCGAGGACAGGGGCGGAACACTGAAGCTTTCTTT.